This TCR beta chain was documented in a study of blood T cell repertoires in COVID-19. Study background: Both acute and convalescent COVID-19 samples were obtained from the United States, Italy and Spain.

TCRdb's copy holds only in-frame clones and misses some; the assay was immunoSEQ multiplex PCR. In the table there are 200,000 to 250,000 clones, 89% of which are singletons. V was pared by 1 base and J by 7 bases, with 14 bases between. The length of the CDR3 is 15 residues. CDR1 and CDR2 (germline): SGDLS, YYNGEE. The sequence was obtained from a man aged 55 to 69 who had recovered from COVID-19. The chain uses TRBV9 and TRBJ1-4; a weak D match, TRBD1 (6 bases). The sequenced sample was peripheral blood. CDR3 residues: CASSVSQGLSEKLFF. The CDR3 DNA reads TGTGCCAGCAGCGTATCACAGGGCTTGAGTGAAAAACTGTTTTTT.